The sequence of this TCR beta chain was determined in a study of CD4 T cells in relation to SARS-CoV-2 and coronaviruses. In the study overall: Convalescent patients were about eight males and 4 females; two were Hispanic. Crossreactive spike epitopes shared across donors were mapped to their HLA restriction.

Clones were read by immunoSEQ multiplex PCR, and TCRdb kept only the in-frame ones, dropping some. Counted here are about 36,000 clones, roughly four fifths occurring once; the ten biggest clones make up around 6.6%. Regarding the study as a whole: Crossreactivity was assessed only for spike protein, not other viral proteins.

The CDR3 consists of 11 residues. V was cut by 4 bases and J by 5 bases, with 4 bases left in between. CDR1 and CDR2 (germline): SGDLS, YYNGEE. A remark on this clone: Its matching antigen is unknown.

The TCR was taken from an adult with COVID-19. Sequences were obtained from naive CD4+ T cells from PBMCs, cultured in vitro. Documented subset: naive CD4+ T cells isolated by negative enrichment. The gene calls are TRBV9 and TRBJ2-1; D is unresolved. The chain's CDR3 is CASSPHNEQFF. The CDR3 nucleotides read TGTGCCAGCAGCCCCCACAATGAGCAGTTCTTC.